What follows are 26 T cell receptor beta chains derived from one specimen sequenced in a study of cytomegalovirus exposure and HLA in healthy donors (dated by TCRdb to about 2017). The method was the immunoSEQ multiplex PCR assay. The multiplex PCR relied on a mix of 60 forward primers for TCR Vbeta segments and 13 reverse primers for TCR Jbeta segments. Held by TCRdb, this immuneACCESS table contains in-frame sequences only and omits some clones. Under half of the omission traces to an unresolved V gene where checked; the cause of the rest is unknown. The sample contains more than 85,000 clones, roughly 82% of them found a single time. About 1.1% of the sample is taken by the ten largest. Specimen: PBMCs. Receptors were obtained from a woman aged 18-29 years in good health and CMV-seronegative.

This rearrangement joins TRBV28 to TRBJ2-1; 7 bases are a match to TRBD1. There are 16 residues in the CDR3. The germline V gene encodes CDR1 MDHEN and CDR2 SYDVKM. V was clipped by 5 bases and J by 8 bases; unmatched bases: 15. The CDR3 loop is CASSLPTDRVVDEQFF. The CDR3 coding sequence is TGTGCCAGCAGTCTCCCCACCGACAGGGTTGTGGATGAGCAGTTCTTC.

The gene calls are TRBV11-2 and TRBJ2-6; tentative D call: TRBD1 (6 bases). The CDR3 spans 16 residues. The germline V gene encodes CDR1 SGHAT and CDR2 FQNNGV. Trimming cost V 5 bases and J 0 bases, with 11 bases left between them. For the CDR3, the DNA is TGTGCCAGCAGCGTACAGGGATACTCTGGGGCCAACGTCCTGACTTTC. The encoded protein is CASSVQGYSGANVLTF.

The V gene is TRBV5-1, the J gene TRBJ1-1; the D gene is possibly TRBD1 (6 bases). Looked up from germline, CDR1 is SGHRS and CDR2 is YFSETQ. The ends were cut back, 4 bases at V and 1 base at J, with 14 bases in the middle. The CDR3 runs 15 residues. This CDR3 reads CASSETGTQNTEAFF. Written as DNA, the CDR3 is TGCGCCAGCAGCGAGACCGGGACACAGAACACTGAAGCTTTCTTT.

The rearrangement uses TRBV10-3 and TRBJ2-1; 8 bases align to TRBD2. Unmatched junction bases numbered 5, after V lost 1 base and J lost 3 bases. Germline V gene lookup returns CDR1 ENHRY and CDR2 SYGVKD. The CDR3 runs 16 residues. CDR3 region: CAISEYSRGDYNEQFF. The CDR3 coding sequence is TGTGCCATCAGTGAGTACTCGCGGGGGGACTACAATGAGCAGTTCTTC.

The CDR3 nucleotides are TGTGCCAGCAGCCCGGGACTAGCTAACTACGAGCAGTACTTC. As protein: CASSPGLANYEQYF. The chain uses TRBV7-2 and TRBJ2-7; 9 nucleotides agree with TRBD2. The ends lost 5 bases at V and 3 bases at J; junction bases unmatched: 5. CDR3 length: 14 amino acids. Germline V gene lookup returns CDR1 SGHTA and CDR2 FQGNSA.

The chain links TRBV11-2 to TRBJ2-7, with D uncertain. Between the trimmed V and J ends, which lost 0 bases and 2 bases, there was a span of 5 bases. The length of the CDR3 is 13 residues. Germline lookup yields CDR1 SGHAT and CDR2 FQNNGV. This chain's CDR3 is CASSLDPPYEQYF. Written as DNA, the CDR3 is TGTGCCAGCAGCTTAGACCCTCCCTACGAGCAGTACTTC.

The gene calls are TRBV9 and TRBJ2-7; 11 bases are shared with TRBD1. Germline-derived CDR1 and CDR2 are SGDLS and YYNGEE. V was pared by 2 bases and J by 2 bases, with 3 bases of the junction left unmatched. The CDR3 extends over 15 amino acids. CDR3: CASSVGGQGAYEQYF. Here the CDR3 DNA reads TGTGCCAGCAGCGTCGGGGGACAGGGGGCCTACGAGCAGTACTTC.

DNA of the CDR3: TGTGCCGTCACACAGGGACCCACTGAAGCTTTCTTT. Its translation is CAVTQGPTEAFF. This chain connects TRBV30 to TRBJ1-1; weak D call: TRBD1 (6 bases). This CDR3 contains 12 residues. V lost 8 bases and J 4 bases, leaving 14 bases between the germline ends. Germline assignment: CDR1 GTSNPN and CDR2 SVGIG (reference sequence).

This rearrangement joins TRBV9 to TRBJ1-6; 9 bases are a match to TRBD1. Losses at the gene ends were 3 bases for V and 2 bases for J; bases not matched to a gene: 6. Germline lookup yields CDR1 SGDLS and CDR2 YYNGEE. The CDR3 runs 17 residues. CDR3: CASSAKDRGAYNSPLHF. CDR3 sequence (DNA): TGTGCCAGCAGCGCAAAGGACAGGGGCGCCTATAATTCACCCCTCCACTTT.

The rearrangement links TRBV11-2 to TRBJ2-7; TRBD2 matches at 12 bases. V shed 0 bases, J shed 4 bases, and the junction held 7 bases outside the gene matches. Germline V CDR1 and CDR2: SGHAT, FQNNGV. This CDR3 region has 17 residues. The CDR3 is CASSLDFTSGRSYEQYF. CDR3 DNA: TGTGCCAGCAGCTTAGATTTTACTAGCGGGAGGTCTTACGAGCAGTACTTC.

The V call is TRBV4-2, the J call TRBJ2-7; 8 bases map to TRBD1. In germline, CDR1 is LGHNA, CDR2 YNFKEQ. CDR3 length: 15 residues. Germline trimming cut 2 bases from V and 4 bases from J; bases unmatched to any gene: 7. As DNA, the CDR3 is TGTGCCAGCAGCCAACAGGACAGGGTAGGATACGAGCAGTACTTC. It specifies CASSQQDRVGYEQYF.

The CDR3 is CASSVVGTRITDTQYF. Written as DNA, the CDR3 is TGTGCCAGCAGCGTAGTGGGGACTAGAATCACAGATACGCAGTATTTT. The rearrangement links TRBV9 to TRBJ2-3, with 8 positions matching TRBD2. The CDR3 covers 16 residues. The junction had 5 bases not matched to a gene; V was cut back by 0 bases and J by 2 bases. The germline CDR1 and CDR2 sequences are SGDLS and YYNGEE.

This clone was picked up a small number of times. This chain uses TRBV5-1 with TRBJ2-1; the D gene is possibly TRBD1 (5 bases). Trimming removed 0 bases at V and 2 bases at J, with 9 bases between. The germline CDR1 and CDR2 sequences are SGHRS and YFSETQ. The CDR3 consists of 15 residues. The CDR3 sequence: CASSLVQEAYNEQFF. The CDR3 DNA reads TGCGCCAGCAGCTTGGTACAGGAAGCCTACAATGAGCAGTTCTTC. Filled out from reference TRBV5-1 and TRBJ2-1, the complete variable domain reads KAGVTQTPRYLIKTRGQQVTLSCSPISGHRSVSWYQQTPGQGLQFLFEYFSETQRNKGNFPGRFSGRQFSNSRSEMNVSTLELGDSALYLCASSLVQEAYNEQFFGPGTRLTVL.

CDR3 DNA: TGCGCCAGCAGCCTGAGTGGGAGGGGGGGCCTGGAGACCCAGTACTTC. Translation: CASSLSGRGGLETQYF. The rearrangement joins TRBV4-1 to TRBJ2-5, with a weak D call TRBD2 (7 bases). In germline, CDR1 is MGHRA, CDR2 YSYEKL. This CDR3 comprises 16 residues. V lost 4 bases to trimming and J lost 5 bases, with 20 bases between them.

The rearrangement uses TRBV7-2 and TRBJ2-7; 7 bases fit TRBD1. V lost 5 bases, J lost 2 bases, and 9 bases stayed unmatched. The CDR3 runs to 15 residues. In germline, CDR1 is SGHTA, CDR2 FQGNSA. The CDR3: CASSPVDRAAYEQYF. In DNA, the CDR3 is TGTGCCAGCAGCCCCGTCGACAGGGCGGCCTACGAGCAGTACTTC.

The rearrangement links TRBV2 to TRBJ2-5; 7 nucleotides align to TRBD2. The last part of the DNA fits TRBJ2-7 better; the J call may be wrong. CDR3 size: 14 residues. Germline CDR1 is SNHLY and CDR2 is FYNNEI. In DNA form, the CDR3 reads TGTGCCAGCAGTGAAGGGACTAGATGGTACGAGCAGTACTTC. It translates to CASSEGTRWYEQYF.

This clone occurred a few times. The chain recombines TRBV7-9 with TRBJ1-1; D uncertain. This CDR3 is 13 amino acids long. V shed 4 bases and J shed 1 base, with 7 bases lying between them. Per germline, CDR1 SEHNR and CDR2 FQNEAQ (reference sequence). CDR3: CASSSKANTEAFF. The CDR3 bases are TGTGCCAGCAGCTCAAAAGCGAACACTGAAGCTTTCTTT.

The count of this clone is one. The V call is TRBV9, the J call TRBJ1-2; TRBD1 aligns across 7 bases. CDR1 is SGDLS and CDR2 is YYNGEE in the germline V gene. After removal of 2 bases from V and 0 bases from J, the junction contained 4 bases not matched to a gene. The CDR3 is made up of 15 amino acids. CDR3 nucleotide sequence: TGTGCCAGCAGCGTCCGGGGACAGTCTAACTATGGCTACACCTTC. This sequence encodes CASSVRGQSNYGYTF.

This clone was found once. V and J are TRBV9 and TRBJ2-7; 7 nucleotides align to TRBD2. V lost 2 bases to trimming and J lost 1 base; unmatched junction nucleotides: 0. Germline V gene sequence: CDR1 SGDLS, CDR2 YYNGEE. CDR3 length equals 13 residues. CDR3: CASSVGGSYEQYF. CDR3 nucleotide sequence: TGTGCCAGCAGCGTGGGGGGGTCCTACGAGCAGTACTTC.

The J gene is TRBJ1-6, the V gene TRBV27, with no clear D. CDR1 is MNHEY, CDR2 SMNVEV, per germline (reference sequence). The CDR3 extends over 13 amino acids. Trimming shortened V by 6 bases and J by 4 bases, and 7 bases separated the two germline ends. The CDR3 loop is CASRWQYNSPLHF. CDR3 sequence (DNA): TGTGCCAGCAGATGGCAGTATAATTCACCCCTCCACTTT.

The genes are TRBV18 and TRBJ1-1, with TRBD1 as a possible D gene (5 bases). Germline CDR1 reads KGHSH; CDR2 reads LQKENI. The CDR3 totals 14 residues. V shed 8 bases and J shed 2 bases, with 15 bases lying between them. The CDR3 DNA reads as TGTGCCAGCAGGTCGGGGGGGGTAAACACTGAAGCTTTCTTT. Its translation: CASRSGGVNTEAFF.

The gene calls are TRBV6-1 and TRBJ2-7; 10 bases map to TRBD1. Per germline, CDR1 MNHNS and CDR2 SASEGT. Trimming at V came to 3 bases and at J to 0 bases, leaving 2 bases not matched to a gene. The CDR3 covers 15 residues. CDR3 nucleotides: TGTGCCAGCAGTGATGGACAGGGGGGCTCCTACGAGCAGTACTTC. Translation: CASSDGQGGSYEQYF.

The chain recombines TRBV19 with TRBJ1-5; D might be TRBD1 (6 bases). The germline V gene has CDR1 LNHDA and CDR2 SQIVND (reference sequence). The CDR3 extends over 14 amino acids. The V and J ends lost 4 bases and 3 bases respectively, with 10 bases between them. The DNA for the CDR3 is TGTGCCAGTAGTACCACAGGGTTCAATCAGCCCCAGCATTTT. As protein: CASSTTGFNQPQHF.

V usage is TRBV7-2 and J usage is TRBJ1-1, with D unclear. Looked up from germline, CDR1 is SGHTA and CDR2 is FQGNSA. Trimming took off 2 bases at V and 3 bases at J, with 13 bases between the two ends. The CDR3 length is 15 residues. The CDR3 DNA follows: TGTGCCAGCAGCTTACAACTAGGTGCGGACACTGAAGCTTTCTTT. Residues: CASSLQLGADTEAFF.

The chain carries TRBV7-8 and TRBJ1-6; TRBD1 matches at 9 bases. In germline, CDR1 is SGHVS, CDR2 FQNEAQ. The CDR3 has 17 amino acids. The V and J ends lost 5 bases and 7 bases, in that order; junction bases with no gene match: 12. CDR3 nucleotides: TGTGCCAGCAGCCCAGAACAGGGGGCGACTGAAAATTCACCCCTCCACTTT. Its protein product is CASSPEQGATENSPLHF.

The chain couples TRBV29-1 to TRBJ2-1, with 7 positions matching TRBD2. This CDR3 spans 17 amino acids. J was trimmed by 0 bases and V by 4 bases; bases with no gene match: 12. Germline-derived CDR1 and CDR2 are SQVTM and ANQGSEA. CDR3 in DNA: TGCAGCGTTGTCCGGGCCGTTGGCGGGAGCTCCTACAATGAGCAGTTCTTC. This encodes CSVVRAVGGSSYNEQFF.